The subject of this entry is one T cell receptor beta chain. These data belong to a study of cytomegalovirus exposure and HLA in healthy donors. V lost 3 bases and J 5 bases, leaving 14 bases between the germline ends. The CDR3 loop spans 14 amino acids. In germline, CDR1 is SGHKS, CDR2 YYEKEE (reference sequence). PCR amplification relied on 60 Vbeta primers (plus 13 Jbeta primers). The assay was immunoSEQ multiplex PCR, and TCRdb's table has in-frame clones only and misses some. The data contain some 130,000 clones, under 85% of them singletons. J is TRBJ1-1 and V is TRBV5-5, with D uncertain. The clonotype was recovered from a male donor in good health and CMV-seropositive. Source material: PBMCs. CDR3 amino acids: CASSWAGVETEAFF. The CDR3 DNA reads as TGTGCCAGCAGCTGGGCCGGGGTTGAGACTGAAGCTTTCTTT.